This record concerns one T cell receptor (beta chain) sequence. Germline CDR1 and CDR2: MNHNS and SASEGT. V shed 8 bases and J shed 4 bases, with 18 bases lying between them. This CDR3 has 15 residues. Libraries were prepared by immunoSEQ multiplex PCR; TCRdb keeps only in-frame clonotypes and omits some of them. The repertoire holds over 85,000 clones, about 91% seen once, with about 5.3% in the top ten. This sample stems from a study of radiotherapy plus CTLA-4 blockade in lung cancer. The chain links TRBV6-1 to TRBJ1-3; D remains unclear. This clonotype originated in a human donor with non-small cell lung cancer that progressed on radiotherapy plus ipilimumab. The source material was peripheral blood, sampled from a patient treated with radiotherapy plus ipilimumab. CDR3 residues: CASVPPTGSGNTIYF. The CDR3, as DNA: TGTGCCAGCGTCCCCCCCACTGGCAGCGGAAACACCATATATTTT.